Presented here are 30 T cell receptor beta chains from one specimen sequenced in a study of Ad26.COV2.S vaccination and SARS-CoV-2 variants. Treatment here: 19 received Ad26.COV2.S at low or high dose, single or two shots; 5 received placebo; per-sample allocation not given. Specimens were obtained on day 63 following the first vaccine or placebo injection. TCRdb keeps only in-frame clones here, not all; method: immunoSEQ multiplex PCR. The profile shows roughly 350,000 clones, around 87% of them singletons. Here the sequenced sample was peripheral blood, taken in a trial of Ad26.COV2.S vaccine versus placebo. Every receptor here comes from a person between 18 and 59 years old who received the Ad26.COV2.S COVID-19 vaccine or a placebo.

The V gene is TRBV13, the J gene TRBJ2-7; 8 nucleotides match TRBD1. The V gene end was trimmed by 5 bases and the J gene end by 3 bases; junction bases not matched to a gene: 6. There are 14 residues in the CDR3. Germline V lookup: CDR1 PRHDT, CDR2 FYEKMQ (reference sequence). CDR3 bases: TGTGCCAGCAGCATGGGACAGGCCGTCTACGAGCAGTACTTC. It translates to CASSMGQAVYEQYF.

The chain couples TRBV19 to TRBJ1-1; TRBD1 agrees at 8 bases. The germline V gene encodes CDR1 LNHDA and CDR2 SQIVND (reference sequence). J was trimmed by 5 bases and V by 9 bases; bases with no gene match: 5. This CDR3 has 12 residues. The CDR3 sequence is CASRQGLTEAFF. The CDR3 bases are TGTGCCAGCAGACAGGGGTTAACTGAAGCTTTCTTT.

The chain is built from TRBV9 and TRBJ1-2, with 12 bases identical to TRBD1. Trimming at V came to 0 bases and at J to 1 base, leaving 10 bases not matched to a gene. Germline V gene sequence: CDR1 SGDLS, CDR2 YYNGEE. The CDR3 covers 19 residues. CDR3 in amino acids: CASSVAPGTGGGGNYGYTF. CDR3 DNA sequence: TGTGCCAGCAGCGTAGCCCCCGGGACAGGGGGCGGAGGTAACTATGGCTACACCTTC. The complete variable domain, with remaining parts taken from reference TRBV9 and TRBJ1-2, reads DSGVTQTPKHLITATGQRVTLRCSPRSGDLSVYWYQQSLDQGLQFLIQYYNGEERAKGNILERFSAQQFPDLHSELNLSSLELGDSALYFCASSVAPGTGGGGNYGYTFGSGTRLTVV.

The CDR3 loop is CASSRAGTGGPYSNQPQHF. In DNA form, the CDR3 reads TGTGCCAGCAGCCGAGCCGGGACAGGGGGGCCTTATAGCAATCAGCCCCAGCATTTT. V is TRBV27 and J is TRBJ1-5; 11 bases line up with TRBD1. The CDR3 runs to 19 residues. With 6 bases clipped from V and 0 bases from J, the junction kept 13 bases outside the gene matches. Germline CDR1 reads MNHEY; CDR2 reads SMNVEV (reference sequence).

The rearrangement uses TRBV7-9 and TRBJ1-4, with no clear D. V was pared by 7 bases and J by 7 bases, with 19 bases between. CDR3 length: 15 amino acids. Germline V CDR1 and CDR2: SEHNR, FQNEAQ (reference sequence). CDR3 DNA sequence: TGTGCCAGCACCCCATTTCTTGGGGAGGCTGAAAAACTGTTTTTT. Residues: CASTPFLGEAEKLFF.

The chain has TRBV2 and TRBJ2-3; tentative D call: TRBD1 (6 bases). Germline V gene lookup returns CDR1 SNHLY and CDR2 FYNNEI. This CDR3 spans 15 amino acids. V shed 7 bases and J shed 4 bases, with 18 bases lying between them. The CDR3 loop reads CASKGDRSSADTQYF. CDR3 sequence (DNA): TGTGCCAGCAAGGGAGACAGGAGCTCTGCAGATACGCAGTATTTT.

This clone was found a few times. The rearrangement uses TRBV29-1 and TRBJ1-1; D might be TRBD1 (6 bases). Germline values: CDR1 SQVTM, CDR2 ANQGSEA. The CDR3 contains 16 residues. The CDR3 reads CRVSGEGGGMNTEAFF. CDR3 in DNA: TGCAGGGTATCAGGGGAGGGTGGGGGCATGAACACTGAAGCTTTCTTT.

Here the CDR3 DNA reads TGTGCCAGCAGCTTAGGGTTCCGGGACAGGAGGTCTCGGACTGAAGCTTTCTTT. Amino acid sequence: CASSLGFRDRRSRTEAFF. The V gene is TRBV11-2, the J gene TRBJ1-1; the match to TRBD1 covers 8 bases. Germline CDR1 is SGHAT and CDR2 is FQNNGV. The CDR3 contains 18 residues. V lost 1 base to trimming and J lost 5 bases; unmatched junction nucleotides: 15.

This clone appeared a single time. The V call is TRBV5-5, the J call TRBJ1-3, with D perhaps matching TRBD1 (6 bases). With 4 bases removed from V and 2 bases from J, the gap between germline ends came to 16 bases. This CDR3 spans 16 amino acids. Germline CDR1 and CDR2: SGHKS and YYEKEE (reference sequence). The DNA for the CDR3 is TGTGCCAGCAGCCTCCGAACAGGGACGGCTGGAAACACCATATATTTT. It is translated as CASSLRTGTAGNTIYF. The variable domain in full, completed from reference TRBV5-5 and TRBJ1-3, reads DAGVTQSPTHLIKTRGQQVTLRCSPISGHKSVSWYQQVLGQGPQFIFQYYEKEERGRGNFPDRFSARQFPNYSSELNVNALLLGDSALYLCASSLRTGTAGNTIYFGEGSWLTVV.

This chain uses TRBV30 with TRBJ1-5; the D is unclear. Germline loops: CDR1 GTSNPN, CDR2 SVGIG (reference sequence). The V end lost 0 bases, the J end lost 1 base, and 7 bases lay between the germline ends. The CDR3 loop spans 14 amino acids. CDR3 sequence (DNA): TGTGCCTGGAGTGTAGGGCTAAGCAATCAGCCCCAGCATTTT. Its protein product is CAWSVGLSNQPQHF. Full variable domain (remainder filled in from reference TRBV30 and TRBJ1-5): SQTIHQWPATLVQPVGSPLSLECTVEGTSNPNLYWYRQAAGRGLQLLFYSVGIGQISSEVPQNLSASRPQDRQFILSSKKLLLSDSGFYLCAWSVGLSNQPQHFGDGTRLSIL.

The chain joins TRBV30 to TRBJ1-1, with TRBD1 as a possible D gene (5 bases). There are 12 residues in the CDR3. The germline V gene has CDR1 GTSNPN and CDR2 SVGIG (reference sequence). The ends were cut back, 3 bases at V and 7 bases at J, with 12 bases in the middle. CDR3 sequence: CAWRRPDIEAFF. The CDR3 nucleotides read TGTGCCTGGAGACGACCGGACATTGAAGCTTTCTTT.

The genes are TRBV2 and TRBJ2-5; D perhaps matches TRBD1 (6 bases). The V end lost 8 bases, the J end lost 5 bases, and 24 bases lay between the germline ends. CDR3 length: 16 residues. The germline V gene encodes CDR1 SNHLY and CDR2 FYNNEI. The CDR3 DNA follows: TGTGCCAGCGTAGTGGGTACAGGGCCCAACGTGGAGACCCAGTACTTC. This sequence encodes CASVVGTGPNVETQYF.

The chain links TRBV6-5 to TRBJ2-7; TRBD2 might be the D (6 bases). There are 11 residues in the CDR3. The germline V gene has CDR1 MNHEY and CDR2 SVGAGI. V lost 7 bases, J lost 12 bases, and 16 bases lay in between. The CDR3 protein is CASTKSGTWYF. The CDR3 coding sequence is TGTGCCAGCACCAAGAGTGGGACTTGGTACTTC.

This chain links TRBV7-3 with TRBJ1-1; no definite D call. The germline V gene has CDR1 SGHTA and CDR2 FQGTGA. Trimming took off 6 bases at V and 8 bases at J, with 19 bases between the two ends. The CDR3 has 14 residues. The CDR3 nucleotides read TGTGCCAGCAGTCCAACTGCGGTAGGCGGAGAAGCTTTCTTT. Its protein is CASSPTAVGGEAFF.

The chain links TRBV9 to TRBJ1-2, with D uncertain. Germline V gives CDR1 SGDLS, CDR2 YYNGEE. V was trimmed by 0 bases and J by 3 bases, leaving 15 bases between them. The length of the CDR3 is 16 residues. CDR3 amino acids: CASSVDGRYIDYGYTF. For the CDR3, the DNA is TGTGCCAGCAGCGTAGACGGCAGATATATTGACTATGGCTACACCTTC.

This chain connects TRBV7-9 to TRBJ1-3; D might be TRBD1 (6 bases). Germline loops: CDR1 SEHNR, CDR2 FQNEAQ (reference sequence). CDR3 length: 17 residues. The V end lost 0 bases, the J end lost 0 bases, and 12 bases lay between the germline ends. The CDR3 DNA follows: TGTGCCAGCAGCTTAGCCGGGACACAACTCTCTGGAAACACCATATATTTT. Protein sequence: CASSLAGTQLSGNTIYF. The full variable domain, with the rest looked up from reference TRBV7-9 and TRBJ1-3, is DTGVSQNPRHKITKRGQNVTFRCDPISEHNRLYWYRQTLGQGPEFLTYFQNEAQLEKSRLLSDRFSAERPKGSFSTLEIQRTEQGDSAMYLCASSLAGTQLSGNTIYFGEGSWLTVV.

V and J are TRBV10-3 and TRBJ1-2, with D perhaps matching TRBD1 (6 bases). Looked up from germline, CDR1 is ENHRY and CDR2 is SYGVKD. V lost 5 bases and J lost 0, with 13 bases in between. The CDR3 extends over 15 amino acids. CDR3 sequence: CAISTRQDANYGYTF. The CDR3 DNA reads TGTGCCATCAGTACACGACAGGACGCTAACTATGGCTACACCTTC.

This sequence joins TRBV9 and TRBJ1-6, with 10 bases matching TRBD1. J was trimmed by 10 bases and V by 5 bases; bases with no gene match: 6. Germline V gene sequence: CDR1 SGDLS, CDR2 YYNGEE. This CDR3 comprises 14 residues. The CDR3 reads CASRSGTGVSPLHF. The CDR3 region has the DNA TGTGCCAGCAGATCCGGGACAGGGGTCTCACCCCTCCACTTT.

J is TRBJ2-2 and V is TRBV9; maybe TRBD1 (6 bases). Germline V lookup: CDR1 SGDLS, CDR2 YYNGEE. V was cut by 4 bases and J by 1 base, with 11 bases left in between. This CDR3 spans 15 amino acids. The CDR3 is CASSRRGQNTGELFF. CDR3 coding DNA: TGTGCCAGCAGCCGTAGGGGACAGAACACCGGGGAGCTGTTTTTT.

The V and J genes are TRBV19 and TRBJ1-2; TRBD1 matches 10 bases. The junction had 3 bases not matched to a gene; V was cut back by 6 bases and J by 2 bases. The germline V gene has CDR1 LNHDA and CDR2 SQIVND (reference sequence). The CDR3 totals 14 residues. The CDR3 nucleotides are TGTGCCAGTAGCCCGGGACAGGGGAACTATGGCTACACCTTC. Protein sequence: CASSPGQGNYGYTF.

This chain joins TRBV7-3 and TRBJ2-3; no clear D gene. The germline V and J ends were trimmed by 4 bases and 4 bases, with 15 bases remaining between them. This CDR3 has 15 amino acids. In germline, CDR1 is SGHTA, CDR2 FQGTGA. DNA of the CDR3: TGTGCCAGCAGCTCCTCCATTCTGGGCGCAGATACGCAGTATTTT. Its protein is CASSSSILGADTQYF. Full variable domain (outside the CDR3, taken from reference TRBV7-3 and TRBJ2-3): GAGVSQTPSNKVTEKGKYVELRCDPISGHTALYWYRQSLGQGPEFLIYFQGTGAADDSGLPNDRFFAVRPEGSVSTLKIQRTERGDSAVYLCASSSSILGADTQYFGPGTRLTVL.

The CDR3 sequence is CASGKQAATEAFF. The CDR3 nucleotides are TGTGCCAGCGGCAAGCAAGCTGCGACTGAAGCTTTCTTT. The chain employs TRBV9 and TRBJ1-1; unclear D gene. The CDR3 length is 13 residues. The ends were cut back, 7 bases at V and 5 bases at J, with 15 bases in the middle. The germline CDR1 and CDR2 sequences are SGDLS and YYNGEE.

The chain links TRBV30 to TRBJ2-7; unclear D gene. Germline loops: CDR1 GTSNPN, CDR2 SVGIG (reference sequence). This CDR3 region has 13 residues. Trimming stripped 0 bases from V and 2 bases from J, with 8 bases between. In DNA form, the CDR3 reads TGTGCCTGGAGTGTACTGAGCACCTACGAGCAGTACTTC. The encoded protein is CAWSVLSTYEQYF.

The chain has TRBV11-2 and TRBJ2-5; 9 bases map to TRBD2. Germline lookup yields CDR1 SGHAT and CDR2 FQNNGV. J gave up 4 bases and V 4 bases, and 10 bases lay outside the gene matches. The CDR3 spans 16 residues. CDR3 bases: TGTGCCAGCAGCTCTCCTGGGGCGGGGGGGCGAGAGACCCAGTACTTC. This encodes CASSSPGAGGRETQYF. Variable domain in full (rest from reference TRBV11-2 and TRBJ2-5): EAGVAQSPRYKIIEKRQSVAFWCNPISGHATLYWYQQILGQGPKLLIQFQNNGVVDDSQLPKDRFSAERLKGVDSTLKIQPAKLEDSAVYLCASSSPGAGGRETQYFGPGTRLLVL.

The V call is TRBV12-3 or TRBV12-4, the J call TRBJ2-5; TRBD1 might be the D (5 bases). This CDR3 region has 13 residues. V was pared by 5 bases and J by 5 bases, with 12 bases between. The chain's CDR3 is CASSLGRVETQYF. In nucleotides, the CDR3 is TGTGCCAGCAGTCTCGGCAGGGTTGAGACCCAGTACTTC.

The V and J genes are TRBV5-1 and TRBJ1-1, with 9 bases matching TRBD1. CDR3 length: 16 residues. V shed 4 bases, J shed 1 base, and the junction held 8 bases outside the gene matches. Per germline, CDR1 SGHRS and CDR2 YFSETQ. For the CDR3, the DNA is TGCGCCAGCAGCATCACTAGGACAGGGGCGAACACTGAAGCTTTCTTT. Translated, it gives CASSITRTGANTEAFF.

V is TRBV5-4 and J is TRBJ2-1; no reliable D call. Per germline, CDR1 SGHNT and CDR2 YYREEE (reference sequence). This CDR3 region has 14 residues. V dropped 1 base and J dropped 6 bases, with 11 bases sitting between them. CDR3 coding DNA: TGTGCCAGCAGCTTGAGCACTCCCGGCAATGAGCAGTTCTTC. Translated, it gives CASSLSTPGNEQFF.

This clone came up once. This sequence joins TRBV14 and TRBJ2-2; 10 bases fit TRBD2. Germline lookup yields CDR1 SGHDN and CDR2 FVKESK. The CDR3 covers 17 residues. J gave up 0 bases and V 4 bases, and 5 bases lay outside the gene matches. As DNA, the CDR3 is TGTGCCAGCAGCCCTCTAGCGGGGGCCGCGAACACCGGGGAGCTGTTTTTT. Encoded protein: CASSPLAGAANTGELFF. Complete variable domain (other parts from reference TRBV14 and TRBJ2-2): EAGVTQFPSHSVIEKGQTVTLRCDPISGHDNLYWYRRVMGKEIKFLLHFVKESKQDESGMPNNRFLAERTGGTYSTLKVQPAELEDSGVYFCASSPLAGAANTGELFFGEGSRLTVL.

This rearrangement joins TRBV30 to TRBJ1-2; no clear D. The CDR3 spans 13 residues. The V end was cut by 4 bases, the J end by 8 bases, with 17 bases between. Germline V gives CDR1 GTSNPN, CDR2 SVGIG (reference sequence). The CDR3 loop reads CAWKRVTDKGYTF. As DNA, the CDR3 is TGTGCCTGGAAGCGGGTTACGGATAAGGGCTACACCTTC.

The gene calls are TRBV13 and TRBJ2-7; unclear D gene. In germline, CDR1 is PRHDT, CDR2 FYEKMQ (reference sequence). With 5 bases removed from V and 1 base from J, the gap between germline ends came to 12 bases. The CDR3 is 14 residues long. The CDR3 DNA follows: TGTGCCAGCAGCCGCATTAGGGTGTCCTACGAGCAGTACTTC. It encodes CASSRIRVSYEQYF. The variable domain in full, completed from reference TRBV13 and TRBJ2-7, reads AAGVIQSPRHLIKEKRETATLKCYPIPRHDTVYWYQQGPGQDPQFLISFYEKMQSDKGSIPDRFSAQQFSDYHSELNMSSLELGDSALYFCASSRIRVSYEQYFGPGTRLTVT.